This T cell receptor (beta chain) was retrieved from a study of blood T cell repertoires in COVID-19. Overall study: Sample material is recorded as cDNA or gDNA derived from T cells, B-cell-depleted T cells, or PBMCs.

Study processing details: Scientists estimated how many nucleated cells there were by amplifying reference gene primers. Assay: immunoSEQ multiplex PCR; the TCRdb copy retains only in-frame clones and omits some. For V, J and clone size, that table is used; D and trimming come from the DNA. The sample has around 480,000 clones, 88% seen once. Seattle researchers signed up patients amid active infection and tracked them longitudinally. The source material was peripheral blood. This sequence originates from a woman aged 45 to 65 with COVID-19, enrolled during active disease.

CDR3 region: CASSLGWAQEEKLFF. Here the CDR3 DNA reads TGCGCCAGCAGCTTGGGCTGGGCCCAGGAAGAAAAACTGTTTTTT. V usage is TRBV5-1 and J usage is TRBJ1-4; D remains ambiguous. V dropped 0 bases and J dropped 8 bases, with 14 bases sitting between them. The CDR3 loop spans 15 amino acids. CDR1 is SGHRS, CDR2 YFSETQ, per germline.